This T cell receptor (beta chain) was sequenced during a study of blood T cell repertoires in COVID-19. On the study more broadly: Researchers got acute and convalescent COVID-19 samples from the United States, Italy and Spain. Sources were T cells, B-cell-depleted T cells, or PBMCs; the material itself was cDNA or gDNA.

Germline trimming cut 1 base from V and 8 bases from J; bases unmatched to any gene: 6. The CDR3 covers 16 residues. CDR1 and CDR2 (germline): LNHDA, SQIVND (reference sequence). How the authors handled the data: Estimation of nucleated cell counts was performed using reference gene primer amplification. Only in-frame clones appear in the TCRdb table, and some are missing; sequencing was by immunoSEQ multiplex PCR. From that table come the V and J calls and clone size; the DNA was used to work out D and trimming. Of 97,000 or so clones in the sample, about 80% were seen once. The clonotype was recovered from a man in his sixties or seventies with active or convalescent COVID-19. The V gene is TRBV19, the J gene TRBJ2-1, with 12 bases aligning to TRBD2. Sequencing was carried out using peripheral blood. CDR3 sequence (DNA): TGTGCCAGTAGTATAGTAGGACTAGCGGGGAACCATGAGCAGTTCTTC. It is translated as CASSIVGLAGNHEQFF.